This TCR beta chain appears in the sequencing data of a study of ipilimumab plus nivolumab after autologous stem cell transplantation (TCRdb year 2021). With regard to the full study: Trial patients received a median of about five ipilimumab doses and roughly eight nivolumab doses. Patients in the myeloma cohort were either high-risk and transplant-naive or had relapsed within 3 years of a first autologous transplant. The intent-to-treat population of the trial consisted of roughly 38 patients. Patients in the trial were undergoing autologous transplant and had high-risk diffuse large B cell lymphoma, mature T cell lymphoma, or multiple myeloma. On the study overall, not on this receptor specifically: Combined checkpoint inhibition appeared tolerable as post-transplant consolidation, according to the authors' conclusion. According to the authors, a biologic rationale for studying the approach further came from T cell receptor repertoire, regulatory T cell phenotype and gut microbiota profiles.

Checkpoint therapy was initiated 14 to 28 days after autologous transplant, and ipilimumab was administered at 1 mg/kg intravenously on day 1 of selected weeks. Patients received nivolumab at 3 mg/kg intravenously on day 1 of weeks 1, 4, 7, 10, and every two weeks through week 26. The study was a Phase Ib clinical trial testing combined checkpoint inhibition with ipilimumab and nivolumab as consolidation after autologous stem cell transplantation. From the cysteine through the phenylalanine, the CDR3 covers 15 amino acids. The DNA shown is the 45-base CDR3, in frame from base 1. CDR1 SEHNR and CDR2 FQNEAQ were looked up in the germline V gene (reference sequence). Library preparation was by the immunoSEQ multiplex PCR assay. The source is immuneACCESS, and TCRdb retained only in-frame sequences with V and J called. Part of the clones is not carried over; for the studies checked, unresolved V genes explain less than half of this, and the remainder is unexplained. For this sample the table gives tens of thousands of clones, of which over 90% were detected only once. The ten largest clones add up to approximately 1% of the sample.

A word on this clone: Its target antigen remains unknown. No base-level quality is on record; no much larger clone is a single base apart.

This TCR was recovered from a male donor with multiple myeloma. The sample in question was PBMCs, obtained in a trial of ipilimumab plus nivolumab as post-transplant consolidation. The sequence joins TRBV7-9 to TRBJ2-5; 8 middle bases align to TRBD1. The J call may be incorrect, as the DNA end agrees better with TRBJ2-7. The DNA sequence is as follows: TGTGCCAGCAGCTTATCGGGCCAGGGGGCGTTCGAGCAGTACTTC. The encoded protein is CASSLSGQGAFEQYF.